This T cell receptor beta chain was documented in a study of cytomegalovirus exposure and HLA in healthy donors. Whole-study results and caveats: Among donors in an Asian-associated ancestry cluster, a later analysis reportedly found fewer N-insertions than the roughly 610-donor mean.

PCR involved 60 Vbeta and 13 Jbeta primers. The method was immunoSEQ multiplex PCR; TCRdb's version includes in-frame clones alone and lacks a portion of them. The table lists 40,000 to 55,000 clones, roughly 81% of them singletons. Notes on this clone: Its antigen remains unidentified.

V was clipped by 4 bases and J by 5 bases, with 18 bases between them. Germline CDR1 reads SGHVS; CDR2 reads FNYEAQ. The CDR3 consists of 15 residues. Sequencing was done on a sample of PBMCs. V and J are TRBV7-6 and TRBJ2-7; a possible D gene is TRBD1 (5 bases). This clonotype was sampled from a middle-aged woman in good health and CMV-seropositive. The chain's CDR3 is CASSSNRLTFDEQYF. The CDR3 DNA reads TGTGCCAGCAGCTCCAACAGGCTAACTTTTGACGAGCAGTACTTC. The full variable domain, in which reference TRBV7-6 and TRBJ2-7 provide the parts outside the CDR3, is GAGVSQSPRYKVTKRGQDVALRCDPISGHVSLYWYRQALGQGPEFLTYFNYEAQQDKSGLPNDRFSAERPEGSISTLTIQRTEQRDSAMYRCASSSNRLTFDEQYFGPGTRLTVT.